The rows below give T cell receptor beta chains drawn from one sample of a study of naive and memory T cell subsets. TCRdb analysed the UMI-ligation and nested PCR reads with MiXCR anew, one entry per CDR3 protein. The sample lists about 85,000 distinct CDR3 sequences; around 13% were seen once. Sequencing was performed on central memory CD4+ T cells from blood. These receptors were obtained from a human donor in good health. CDR3s include the opening cysteine and the closing phenylalanine or tryptophan. A D gene is named only where the DNA matches it firmly. Clone size is given for some rows only: seen once, a few or many times, or a class if the clone is expanded.

>TRBD2|TRBV7-2|-|TRBJ2-5
TGTGCCAGCAGCCTAGGACTAGCGGGAGGGGTAGAGACCCAGTACTTC
CASSLGLAGGVETQYF
>TRBD2|TRBV6-1|-|TRBJ2-7
TGTGCCAGCAACAGAGGGGACTATTCCTACGAGCAGTACTTC
CASNRGDYSYEQYF
>-|TRBV20-1|few|TRBJ2-7
TGCAGTGCCCCGGGACCGACTACGAATGAGCAGTACTTC
CSAPGPTTNEQYF
>-|TRBV20-1|-|TRBJ2-7
TGCAGTGCTATTAGGTCAGGACAAAGCTACGAGCAGTACTTC
CSAIRSGQSYEQYF
>-|TRBV20-1|-|TRBJ1-5
TGCAGTGCTAGAGTTCATGATTATAGCAATCAGCCCCAGCATTTT
CSARVHDYSNQPQHF
>TRBD1|TRBV9|few|TRBJ2-1
TGTGCCAGCAGCCCCAACACCCGGACAGGGCAGTGGGGGCAGTTCTTC
CASSPNTRTGQWGQFF
>-|TRBV6-2/TRBV6-3|few|TRBJ2-7
TGTGCCAGCATTCGAGGGAGCTCCTACGAGCAGTACTTC
CASIRGSSYEQYF
>-|TRBV5-1|many|TRBJ2-2
TGCGCCAGCAGCTTGGTGAGAGGAGACGGGGTGAGCGGGGAGCTGTTTTTT
CASSLVRGDGVSGELFF
>TRBD2|TRBV10-3|few|TRBJ2-2
TGTGCCATCAGTGTAGGGTGGGGACTAGCGGGACACAACACCGGGGAGCTGTTTTTT
CAISVGWGLAGHNTGELFF
>TRBD1|TRBV10-3|-|TRBJ2-3
TGTGCCATCAGTGTTTGGGACAGGGGCACAGATACGCAGTATTTT
CAISVWDRGTDTQYF
>-|TRBV10-3|few|TRBJ1-2
TGTGCCACCCAGGCCATTTCGAACTATGGCTACACCTTC
CATQAISNYGYTF
>-|TRBV28|few|TRBJ1-4
TGTGCCAGCAGTTTGGCGGGGAATGATGAAAAACTGTTTTTT
CASSLAGNDEKLFF
>TRBD2|TRBV2|many|TRBJ2-7
TGTGCCAGCAGGATGACTAGCGGGAGGCTTTCCTACGAGCAGTACTTC
CASRMTSGRLSYEQYF
>-|TRBV11-2|-|TRBJ1-4
TGTGCCAGCAGCTTACAGGGGCGAACTAATGAAAAACTGTTTTTT
CASSLQGRTNEKLFF
>-|TRBV5-4|many|TRBJ2-5
TGTGCCAGCAGCTTACCGGGAGTCCGGCAAGAGACCCAGTACTTC
CASSLPGVRQETQYF
>TRBD1|TRBV28|-|TRBJ1-1
TGTGCCAGCAGTTCACAGGGGCCACCGAACACTGAAGCTTTCTTT
CASSSQGPPNTEAFF
>-|TRBV28|-|TRBJ1-5
TGTGCCAGCAGTTTGGACCATAATCAGCCCCAGCATTTT
CASSLDHNQPQHF
>TRBD1|TRBV20-1|few|TRBJ1-2
TGCAGTGCTACCGGGACAGGGGAGATTAACTATGGCTACACCTTC
CSATGTGEINYGYTF
>-|TRBV28|many|TRBJ1-2
TGTGCCAGCAGTTTTCGGTGGGCAGGGAGTTACTATGGCTACACCTTC
CASSFRWAGSYYGYTF
>TRBD2|TRBV30|once|TRBJ2-1
TGTGCCTGGAGACTTAGGGTGGCAGACCAGCGGGAGGGCTTTAAGAATGAGCAGTTCTTC
CAWRLRVADQREGFKNEQFF
>-|TRBV18|few|TRBJ2-6
TGTGCCAGCTCACCCTCCCACTCTGGGGCCAACGTCCTGACTTTC
CASSPSHSGANVLTF
>-|TRBV29-1|many|TRBJ2-1
TGCAGCGTCGTAGACCGGCGCAATGAGCAGTTCTTC
CSVVDRRNEQFF
>-|TRBV21-1|-|TRBJ2-7
TGTGCCAGCAGCAAAGGGGACAGCTCCTACGAGCAGTACTTC
CASSKGDSSYEQYF
>-|TRBV30|-|TRBJ1-2
TGTGCCTGGAGGACCCCGCGCGGGCAGTTAAACTATGGCTACACCTTC
CAWRTPRGQLNYGYTF
>-|TRBV11-2|-|TRBJ2-4
TGTGCCAGCAGCTTAGATGGGGGTGGAGACATTCAGTACTTC
CASSLDGGGDIQYF
>-|TRBV6-2/TRBV6-3|-|TRBJ2-1
TGTGCCACCCAGTGGGGATCCTACAATGAGCAGTTCTTC
CATQWGSYNEQFF
>TRBD1|TRBV29-1|many|TRBJ1-5
TGCAGCGTTGGGGGACAGGGAAATCAGCCCCAGCATTTT
CSVGGQGNQPQHF
>-|TRBV29-1|many|TRBJ2-3
TGCAGCGTTGAACCCTCCGCAGATACGCAGTATTTT
CSVEPSADTQYF
>-|TRBV7-6|few|TRBJ2-7
TGTGCCAGCAGCCACCGGGACCGATCCTACGAGCAGTACTTC
CASSHRDRSYEQYF
>-|TRBV5-1|many|TRBJ1-1
TGCGCCAGCAGCTTGGTTCACAGGGTGGCCACTGAAGCTTTCTTT
CASSLVHRVATEAFF
>-|TRBV12-3/TRBV12-4|-|TRBJ1-5
TGTGCCAGCAGCAGGGATGCCACTGTGGGCAATCAGCCCCAGCATTTT
CASSRDATVGNQPQHF
>TRBD2|TRBV20-1|many|TRBJ2-5
TGCAGTGCTAGAGATAGAAATAGCGGGAGGGAAGAGATCCAGTACTTC
CSARDRNSGREEIQYF
>-|TRBV5-4|-|TRBJ1-1
TGTGCCAGCAGCTTCCCCGGCAGATTGAACACTGAAGCTTTCTTT
CASSFPGRLNTEAFF
>-|TRBV20-1|few|TRBJ2-4
TGCAGTGCTAGAGAACCGGGGCCCAAAAACATTCAGTACTTC
CSAREPGPKNIQYF
>TRBD2|TRBV6-1|many|TRBJ2-3
TGTGCCAGCATGCTGGGCGGACTAGCCGCAGATACGCAGTATTTT
CASMLGGLAADTQYF